A selection of T cell receptor beta chains follows, all from one sample in a study of cytomegalovirus exposure and HLA in healthy donors. Sequenced by immunoSEQ multiplex PCR; TCRdb stores in-frame clones only, minus some. This sample yields tens of thousands of clones, of which about 80% are seen a single time; approximately 10% belongs to the top ten. Material for sequencing was PBMCs. These receptors originate from a human donor in good health. CDR3s include the opening cysteine and the closing phenylalanine or tryptophan. The D gene is left open where the match is weak. Clone size is given for some rows only: seen once, a few or many times, or a class if the clone is expanded.

d_call j_call clone_size v_call cdr3_nt cdr3_aa
. TRBJ2-5 . TRBV11-3 TGTGCCAGCAGCTTAGATGGGGGAGGCGAGACCCAGTACTTC CASSLDGGGETQYF
. TRBJ2-5 . TRBV6-5 TGTGCCAGCAGAACCGGACTGGTGGGGGAGACCCAGTACTTC CASRTGLVGETQYF
TRBD1 TRBJ2-2 . TRBV6-5 TGTGCCAGCAGGACGACAGGGGGCAACGGGGAGCTGTTTTTT CASRTTGGNGELFF
TRBD2 TRBJ2-5 . TRBV19 TGTGCCAGTAGTCTCATAGCCCCCGGGCTAGCGGGTGCTCAAGAGACCCAGTACTTC CASSLIAPGLAGAQETQYF
TRBD1 TRBJ1-1 few TRBV15 TGTGCCACCAGCAGCCCCTCCTCAGGGGGGACTGAAGCTTTCTTT CATSSPSSGGTEAFF
TRBD1 TRBJ1-5 . TRBV9 TGTGCCAGCAGCACAGGGGGCGGGCAGCCCCAGCATTTT CASSTGGGQPQHF
. TRBJ1-4 few TRBV5-6 TGTGCCAGCAGCTTAAAGGGGTGGGAACTGTTTTTT CASSLKGWELFF
. TRBJ1-2 . TRBV4-3 TGCGCCAGCAGCCAAGATTTAGGGGCCTATGGCTACACCTTC CASSQDLGAYGYTF
. TRBJ2-7 . TRBV5-1 TGCGCCAGCAGCCCGACGGGTGTGGTAAACGAGCAGTACTTC CASSPTGVVNEQYF
. TRBJ1-5 . TRBV7-9 TGTGCCAGCAGCACACAGGGTGGCCCCAATCAGCCCCAGCATTTT CASSTQGGPNQPQHF
. TRBJ2-2 . TRBV11-3 TGTGCCAGCAGCTCTTCGGGGGTCCGAGGCGGGGAGCTGTTTTTT CASSSSGVRGGELFF
. TRBJ2-7 . TRBV5-1 TGCGCCAGCAGCTCTGGGCGGGATGGGAGGGAGCAGTACTTC CASSSGRDGREQYF
. TRBJ2-7 . TRBV4-3 TGCGCCAGCAGCCAAGAGCGGGACAGTTGGTCGGAGCAGTACTTC CASSQERDSWSEQYF
TRBD1 TRBJ1-2 once TRBV29-1 TGCAGCGTTGGGGGACAGGGAGGGGCTAACTATGGCTACACCTTC CSVGGQGGANYGYTF
TRBD1 TRBJ1-1 few TRBV30 TGTGCCTGGAGGACAGGGAACATGAACACTGAAGCTTTCTTT CAWRTGNMNTEAFF
TRBD1 TRBJ1-1 . TRBV6-5 TGTGCCAGCATCGGGACAGGGAACACTGAAGCTTTCTTT CASIGTGNTEAFF
. TRBJ2-1 . TRBV7-8 TGTGCCAGCAGCTTAGTAGACAATGAGCAGTTCTTC CASSLVDNEQFF
TRBD1 TRBJ2-7 . TRBV5-1 TGCGCCAGCAGCAGTCCGGGACAGTTTCGCGAGCAGTACTTC CASSSPGQFREQYF
TRBD2 TRBJ2-2 . TRBV28 TGTGCCAGCTATAGGGGAGGGCCGAACGGCGGGGAGCTGTTTTTT CASYRGGPNGGELFF
TRBD1 TRBJ1-5 . TRBV18 TGTGCCAGCTCGTCCCGGGACAGTTCCCAGCATTTT CASSSRDSSQHF
TRBD2 TRBJ2-7 . TRBV15 TGTGCCACCAGCAGGGGCGCTAGCGGGAGTGGAATACACGAGCAGTACTTC CATSRGASGSGIHEQYF
. TRBJ1-6 . TRBV15 TGTGCCACCAGCATGGGGGGGGATAATTCACCCCTCCACTTT CATSMGGDNSPLHF
TRBD2 TRBJ2-7 . TRBV2 TGTGCCAGCAGTGGCCTAGCGGGCAGGGACGAGCAGTACTTC CASSGLAGRDEQYF
TRBD1 TRBJ1-1 . TRBV5-8 TGTGCCAGCAGTAGGGGGCCCGGGGGCACTGAAGCTTTCTTT CASSRGPGGTEAFF
. TRBJ2-5 once TRBV7-2 TGTGCCAGCAGCTTGGGGGGAGAAGAGACCCAGTACTTC CASSLGGEETQYF
. TRBJ2-7 . TRBV2 TGTGCCAGCAGCGCGGCCCCCGACAGACCTACCTACGAGCAGTACTTC CASSAAPDRPTYEQYF
. TRBJ2-1 . TRBV5-1 TGCGCCAGCAGCTCCCTAGACTTGAATGAGCAGTTCTTC CASSSLDLNEQFF
TRBD2 TRBJ2-5 . TRBV7-2 TGTGCCAGCAGCTTAGAACTAGCGGGGGGTCAAGAGACCCAGTACTTC CASSLELAGGQETQYF